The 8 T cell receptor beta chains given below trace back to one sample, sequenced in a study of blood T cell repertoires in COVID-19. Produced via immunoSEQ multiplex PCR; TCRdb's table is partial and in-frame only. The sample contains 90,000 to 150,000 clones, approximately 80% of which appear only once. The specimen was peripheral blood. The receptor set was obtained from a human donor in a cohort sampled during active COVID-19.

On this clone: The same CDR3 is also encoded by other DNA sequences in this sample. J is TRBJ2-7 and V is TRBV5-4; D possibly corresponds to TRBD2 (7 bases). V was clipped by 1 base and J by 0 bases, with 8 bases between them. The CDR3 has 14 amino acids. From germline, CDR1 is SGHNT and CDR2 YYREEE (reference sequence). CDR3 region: CASSLRGGSYEQYF. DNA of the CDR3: TGTGCCAGCAGCTTGAGGGGGGGCTCCTACGAGCAGTACTTC.

In nucleotides, the CDR3 is TGTGCCAGCAATTCGGGGGGGGCGCTCACTGAAGCTTTCTTT. Residues: CASNSGGALTEAFF. This chain links TRBV27 with TRBJ1-1; D may be TRBD1 (6 bases). Trimming took 7 bases from V and 4 from J, leaving 16 bases between them. Germline-derived CDR1 and CDR2 are MNHEY and SMNVEV (reference sequence). The CDR3 runs 14 residues.

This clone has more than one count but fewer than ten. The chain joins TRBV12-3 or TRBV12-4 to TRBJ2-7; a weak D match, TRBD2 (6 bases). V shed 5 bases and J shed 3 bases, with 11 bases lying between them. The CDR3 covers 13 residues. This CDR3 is CASSTPGDYEQYF. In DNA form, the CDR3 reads TGTGCCAGCAGTACTCCGGGAGACTACGAGCAGTACTTC.

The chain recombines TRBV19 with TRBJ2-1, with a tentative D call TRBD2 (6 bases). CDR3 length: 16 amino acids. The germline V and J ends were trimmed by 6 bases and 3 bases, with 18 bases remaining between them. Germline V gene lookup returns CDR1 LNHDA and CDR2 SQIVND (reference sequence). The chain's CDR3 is CASRTPSGGGYNEQFF. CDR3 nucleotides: TGTGCCAGTAGAACTCCTTCCGGGGGTGGCTACAATGAGCAGTTCTTC.

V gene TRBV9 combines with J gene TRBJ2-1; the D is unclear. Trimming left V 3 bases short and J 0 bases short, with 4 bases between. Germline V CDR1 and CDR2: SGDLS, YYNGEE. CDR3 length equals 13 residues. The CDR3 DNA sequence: TGTGCCAGCAGCGCCAGCTCCTACAATGAGCAGTTCTTC. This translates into CASSASSYNEQFF. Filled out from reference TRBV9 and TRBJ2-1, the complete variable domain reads DSGVTQTPKHLITATGQRVTLRCSPRSGDLSVYWYQQSLDQGLQFLIQYYNGEERAKGNILERFSAQQFPDLHSELNLSSLELGDSALYFCASSASSYNEQFFGPGTRLTVL.

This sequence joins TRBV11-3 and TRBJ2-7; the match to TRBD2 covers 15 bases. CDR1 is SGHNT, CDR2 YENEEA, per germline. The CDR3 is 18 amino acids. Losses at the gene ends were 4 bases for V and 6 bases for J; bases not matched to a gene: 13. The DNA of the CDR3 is TGTGCCAGCAGCTCCCCTGGACTAGCGGGAGGGCCGCACGTCGAGCAGTACTTC. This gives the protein CASSSPGLAGGPHVEQYF.

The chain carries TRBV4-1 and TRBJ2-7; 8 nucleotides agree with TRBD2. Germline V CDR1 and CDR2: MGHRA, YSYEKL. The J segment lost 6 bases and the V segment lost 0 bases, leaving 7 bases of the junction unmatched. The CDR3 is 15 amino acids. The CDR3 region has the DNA TGCGCCAGCAGCCAAGACCAAGCGGGAGCTCTCGAGCAGTACTTC. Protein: CASSQDQAGALEQYF.

Written as DNA, the CDR3 is TGCAGCGTTGTGCCGTCGGTCGCCTACGAGCAGTACTTC. This gives the protein CSVVPSVAYEQYF. This rearrangement joins TRBV29-1 to TRBJ2-7; no definite D call. Trimming pared 4 bases from V and 2 bases from J, leaving 12 bases between. CDR3 length equals 13 residues. The V gene's germline CDR1 is SQVTM and CDR2 ANQGSEA.